This T cell receptor (beta chain) was observed in a study of graft-versus-host responses after intestinal transplantation. Whole-study context: Induction with anti-thymocyte globulin, then tacrolimus and steroids for about 3 years, was given to all recipients. Study conclusions and caveats: Within the allografts of patients who had graft-donor T cell macrochimerism, graft-versus-host to host-versus-graft clonal ratios were high. There were GvH clones found in recipient marrow, and some of them appeared first in ileum or blood.

This clone was recorded a few times. The antigen is not known. Germline values: CDR1 MNHNS, CDR2 SASEGT. This CDR3 region has 16 residues. V was clipped by 2 bases and J by 4 bases; unmatched bases: 10. The repertoire was sequenced with immunoSEQ multiplex PCR; TCRdb's copy has only in-frame clones and lacks some. In the table there are more than 70,000 clones, around 83% of which are singletons. This sequence was found in a human donor who received an intestinal transplant. Specimen: unstimulated CD4+ T cells sorted from spleen or lymph node cells, collected before intestinal transplant. The V and J genes are TRBV6-1 and TRBJ1-1, with 7 bases aligning to TRBD1. In nucleotides, the CDR3 is TGTGCCAGCAGTGAACGGCCGGGGACAGTCGCCACTGAAGCTTTCTTT. Protein sequence: CASSERPGTVATEAFF.